The 23 T cell receptor beta chains below come from one sample, sequenced in a study of STAT5B mutations in CD4+ large granular lymphocyte leukemia. Some clones are missing from TCRdb's copy, which holds only in-frame ones; the method was immunoSEQ multiplex PCR. The repertoire includes some 32,000 clones, around 74% of them detected once, and 0.85% to 1.2% sits in the top ten. The specimen sequenced was CD4+ T cells from blood buffy coats. Every receptor here comes from a human donor in good health.

The V gene is TRBV7-2, the J gene TRBJ2-2; D remains ambiguous. This CDR3 region has 14 residues. Germline V gene lookup returns CDR1 SGHTA and CDR2 FQGNSA. V gave up 0 bases and J gave up 4 bases, with 6 bases separating them. This chain's CDR3 is CASSLASSTGELFF. In DNA form, the CDR3 reads TGTGCCAGCAGCTTAGCGAGCAGCACCGGGGAGCTGTTTTTT.

The chain has TRBV15 and TRBJ2-2; perhaps TRBD1 as D (6 bases). This CDR3 region has 17 residues. Germline assignment: CDR1 LNHNV and CDR2 YYDKDF (reference sequence). With 1 base removed from V and 5 bases from J, the gap between germline ends came to 17 bases. The CDR3 DNA reads TGTGCCACCAGCAGAGTATGGAACAGGGTATCGACCGGGGAGCTGTTTTTT. Translated: CATSRVWNRVSTGELFF.

The chain links TRBV5-1 to TRBJ2-2, with 10 nucleotides matching TRBD1. The CDR3 consists of 15 residues. With V trimmed by 1 base and J by 7 bases, 4 bases remained unmatched. Germline V gene sequence: CDR1 SGHRS, CDR2 YFSETQ. CDR3 loop: CASSLRQGAGGELFF. In DNA form, the CDR3 reads TGCGCCAGCAGCTTGAGACAGGGGGCTGGCGGGGAGCTGTTTTTT. The variable domain in full, completed from reference TRBV5-1 and TRBJ2-2, reads KAGVTQTPRYLIKTRGQQVTLSCSPISGHRSVSWYQQTPGQGLQFLFEYFSETQRNKGNFPGRFSGRQFSNSRSEMNVSTLELGDSALYLCASSLRQGAGGELFFGEGSRLTVL.

V usage is TRBV20-1 and J usage is TRBJ2-1; 7 nucleotides agree with TRBD2. V lost 1 base, J lost 13 bases, and 4 bases stayed unmatched. The CDR3 totals 11 residues. CDR1 and CDR2 from the germline V gene are DFQATT and SNEGSKA (reference sequence). Here the CDR3 reads CSARGGDYQFF. Here the CDR3 DNA reads TGCAGTGCTAGAGGGGGGGACTACCAGTTCTTC.

In this sample, this clone turned up a few times. The CDR3 DNA sequence: TGTGCCAGCAGTGGGGCGAACAGGATGAGCACTGAAGCTTTCTTT. It specifies CASSGANRMSTEAFF. This chain uses TRBV2 with TRBJ1-1; TRBD1 is a possible D gene (5 bases). The V end was cut by 4 bases, the J end by 4 bases, with 16 bases between. This CDR3 is built from 15 residues. In germline, CDR1 is SNHLY, CDR2 FYNNEI.

The chain links TRBV5-5 to TRBJ2-7; no reliable D call. Germline V CDR1 and CDR2: SGHKS, YYEKEE (reference sequence). The CDR3 has 14 amino acids. V lost 2 bases and J 0 bases, leaving 9 bases between the germline ends. CDR3 sequence reads: CASSFTAGSYEQYF. The CDR3 coding sequence is TGTGCCAGCAGCTTCACGGCAGGCTCCTACGAGCAGTACTTC.

This chain links TRBV6-1 with TRBJ2-1; 9 nucleotides line up with TRBD1. J was trimmed by 4 bases and V by 6 bases; bases with no gene match: 7. Germline loops: CDR1 MNHNS, CDR2 SASEGT. The CDR3 contains 15 residues. CDR3 coding DNA: TGTGCCAGCAGGGGAGGACAGGGGATTTACAATGAGCAGTTCTTC. As protein: CASRGGQGIYNEQFF.

The chain has TRBV29-1 and TRBJ2-6; tentative D call: TRBD2 (6 bases). V shed 4 bases and J shed 2 bases, with 6 bases lying between them. This CDR3 has 13 amino acids. Germline V gene lookup returns CDR1 SQVTM and CDR2 ANQGSEA. CDR3 sequence (DNA): TGCAGCGTTGGGGGGGCTGGGGCCAACGTCCTGACTTTC. It encodes CSVGGAGANVLTF.

V gene TRBV11-3 combines with J gene TRBJ2-5; D is unresolved. The CDR3 runs 13 residues. With 0 bases removed from V and 1 base from J, the gap between germline ends came to 3 bases. Looked up from germline, CDR1 is SGHNT and CDR2 is YENEEA. The CDR3 is CASSLESQETQYF. The CDR3 region has the DNA TGTGCCAGCAGCTTAGAGAGCCAAGAGACCCAGTACTTC.

The chain combines TRBV6-6 with TRBJ1-1; D is perhaps TRBD1 (6 bases). The V gene lost 7 bases and the J gene lost 7 bases, with 19 bases spanning the gap. Germline CDR1 and CDR2: MNHNY and SVGAGI (reference sequence). This CDR3 has 14 amino acids. The CDR3 reads CASNSIGGPNEAFF. CDR3 in DNA: TGTGCCAGCAACTCAATAGGGGGACCCAATGAAGCTTTCTTT.

The rearrangement links TRBV9 to TRBJ2-7, with unresolved D. This CDR3 region has 11 residues. Germline values: CDR1 SGDLS, CDR2 YYNGEE. Trimming removed 2 bases from V and 6 bases from J, with 6 bases in between. The CDR3 protein is CASSVRAEQYF. In nucleotides, the CDR3 is TGTGCCAGCAGCGTCCGGGCCGAGCAGTACTTC.

This rearrangement joins TRBV7-8 to TRBJ2-7; no clear D gene. This CDR3 has 14 amino acids. CDR1 is SGHVS, CDR2 FQNEAQ, per germline. V lost 2 bases to trimming and J lost 5 bases, with 13 bases between them. Here the CDR3 DNA reads TGTGCCAGCAGCTTACGCGATGGCAGCAACGAGCAGTACTTC. Its translation: CASSLRDGSNEQYF.

This clone came up once. This chain links TRBV7-2 with TRBJ2-3, with 8 bases identical to TRBD2. Germline V gene sequence: CDR1 SGHTA, CDR2 FQGNSA. The junction had 12 bases not matched to a gene; V was cut back by 4 bases and J by 3 bases. The length of the CDR3 is 17 residues. For the CDR3, the DNA is TGTGCCAGCAGCTGGGGGACTAGGGGGACCCTTACAGATACGCAGTATTTT. This encodes CASSWGTRGTLTDTQYF.

The chain uses TRBV5-1 and TRBJ2-7, with D possibly being TRBD1 or TRBD2 (5 bases each). The CDR3 totals 14 residues. The germline CDR1 and CDR2 sequences are SGHRS and YFSETQ. Trimming left V 5 bases short and J 3 bases short, with 15 bases between. The CDR3 coding sequence is TGCGCCAGCAGTCTCACCGGGACGGTCTACGAGCAGTACTTC. It encodes CASSLTGTVYEQYF. The full variable domain, rest sourced from reference TRBV5-1 and TRBJ2-7, is KAGVTQTPRYLIKTRGQQVTLSCSPISGHRSVSWYQQTPGQGLQFLFEYFSETQRNKGNFPGRFSGRQFSNSRSEMNVSTLELGDSALYLCASSLTGTVYEQYFGPGTRLTVT.

V gene TRBV7-2 combines with J gene TRBJ1-6, with 9 bases fitting TRBD1. Per germline, CDR1 SGHTA and CDR2 FQGNSA. CDR3 length: 15 amino acids. J gave up 10 bases and V 3 bases, and 7 bases lay outside the gene matches. This CDR3 is CASSLGTGRTSPLHF. CDR3 DNA sequence: TGTGCCAGCAGCTTGGGGACAGGGCGGACCTCACCCCTCCACTTT.

The chain joins TRBV14 to TRBJ2-3, with 14 bases identical to TRBD2. This CDR3 spans 17 amino acids. The J segment lost 1 base and the V segment lost 4 bases, leaving 4 bases of the junction unmatched. Germline CDR1 SGHDN, CDR2 FVKESK. The CDR3 DNA follows: TGTGCCAGCAGCCGAGGGACTAGCGGGAGTGGCACAGATACGCAGTATTTT. This codes for CASSRGTSGSGTDTQYF.

This sequence joins TRBV28 and TRBJ1-1, with D possibly TRBD1 on 5 matching bases. Germline V gene sequence: CDR1 MDHEN, CDR2 SYDVKM. The CDR3 loop spans 12 amino acids. V was cut by 6 bases and J by 6 bases, with 11 bases left in between. The CDR3 loop reads CASRGRRAEAFF. CDR3 bases: TGTGCCAGCAGGGGGCGACGCGCTGAAGCTTTCTTT. The full variable domain, completed using reference TRBV28 and TRBJ1-1, is DVKVTQSSRYLVKRTGEKVFLECVQDMDHENMFWYRQDPGLGLRLIYFSYDVKMKEKGDIPEGYSVSREKKERFSLILESASTNQTSMYLCASRGRRAEAFFGQGTRLTVV.

The chain employs TRBV19 and TRBJ1-2; 7 nucleotides match TRBD1. Trimming at V came to 9 bases and at J to 3 bases, leaving 7 bases not matched to a gene. From germline, CDR1 is LNHDA and CDR2 SQIVND (reference sequence). This CDR3 is 13 amino acids long. CDR3 loop: CASASGQHYGYTF. Written as DNA, the CDR3 is TGTGCCAGCGCTTCGGGACAGCACTATGGCTACACCTTC. Complete variable domain (other parts from reference TRBV19 and TRBJ1-2): DGGITQSPKYLFRKEGQNVTLSCEQNLNHDAMYWYRQDPGQGLRLIYYSQIVNDFQKGDIAEGYSVSREKKESFPLTVTSAQKNPTAFYLCASASGQHYGYTFGSGTRLTVV.

This chain uses TRBV5-1 with TRBJ2-3; D may correspond to TRBD1 or TRBD2 (5 bases each). The CDR3 length is 15 residues. V dropped 0 bases and J dropped 2 bases, with 10 bases sitting between them. Germline values: CDR1 SGHRS, CDR2 YFSETQ. CDR3 nucleotide sequence: TGCGCCAGCAGCTTGGTGGGGGATTTCACAGATACGCAGTATTTT. It specifies CASSLVGDFTDTQYF. Full variable domain (missing parts from reference TRBV5-1 and TRBJ2-3): KAGVTQTPRYLIKTRGQQVTLSCSPISGHRSVSWYQQTPGQGLQFLFEYFSETQRNKGNFPGRFSGRQFSNSRSEMNVSTLELGDSALYLCASSLVGDFTDTQYFGPGTRLTVL.

This clone was detected only once. The chain joins TRBV14 to TRBJ2-1, with a tentative D call TRBD1 (5 bases). CDR1 and CDR2 from the germline V gene are SGHDN and FVKESK. This CDR3 has 16 amino acids. Trimming removed 0 bases at V and 0 bases at J, with 9 bases between. As DNA, the CDR3 is TGTGCCAGCAGCCAAGACCAGGACACCTCCTACAATGAGCAGTTCTTC. Translating it yields CASSQDQDTSYNEQFF.

The chain carries TRBV19 and TRBJ2-1; 8 nucleotides agree with TRBD2. Trimming at V came to 4 bases and at J to 7 bases, leaving 9 bases not matched to a gene. CDR1 is LNHDA and CDR2 is SQIVND in the germline V gene (reference sequence). The CDR3 consists of 15 residues. This CDR3 reads CASSSRAGVTNEQFF. The CDR3 DNA reads as TGTGCCAGTAGTAGTCGAGCGGGAGTGACGAATGAGCAGTTCTTC.

The V gene is TRBV9, the J gene TRBJ2-1, with TRBD2 matching 7 bases. The CDR3 is made up of 14 amino acids. Per the germline V gene, CDR1 is SGDLS and CDR2 is YYNGEE. V was clipped by 4 bases and J by 7 bases; unmatched bases: 8. CDR3 DNA sequence: TGTGCCAGCAGCCCAGCGGGGCCGGGGAATGAGCAGTTCTTC. Translated, it gives CASSPAGPGNEQFF.

This chain joins TRBV6-1 and TRBJ1-5; 10 bases map to TRBD1. Germline trimming cut 2 bases from V and 5 bases from J; bases unmatched to any gene: 9. This CDR3 has 17 residues. Germline V gives CDR1 MNHNS, CDR2 SASEGT. CDR3 loop: CASSESGLGQGYQPQHF. CDR3 nucleotide sequence: TGTGCCAGCAGTGAAAGCGGCCTGGGACAGGGGTATCAGCCCCAGCATTTT.